The rows below give T cell receptor beta chains drawn from one sample of a study of blood T cell repertoires in COVID-19. The protocol was immunoSEQ multiplex PCR, while the TCRdb copy is restricted to in-frame clones and leaves out a portion. The sample has approximately 170,000 clones, roughly 90% seen once; the top ten hold roughly 5%. The specimen sequenced was peripheral blood. The receptor source for this set is a man younger than 30 with COVID-19, enrolled during active disease. Each CDR3 is given without its conserved first and last residue.

j_call: TRBJ2-1; v_call: TRBV6-2/TRBV6-3; cdr3_aa: ASSYGLILSNEQF
j_call: TRBJ1-3; v_call: TRBV9; cdr3_aa: ASSAPGGSGNTIY
j_call: TRBJ2-7; v_call: TRBV7-9; cdr3_aa: ASSLASSYEQY
j_call: TRBJ2-7; v_call: TRBV6-2/TRBV6-3; cdr3_aa: ASSYRAYEQY
j_call: TRBJ2-1; v_call: TRBV9; cdr3_aa: ASSAAGGPGDEQF
j_call: TRBJ1-1; v_call: TRBV18; cdr3_aa: ASSPGQGEAF
j_call: TRBJ2-3; v_call: TRBV5-6; cdr3_aa: ASSWYSDTQY
j_call: TRBJ2-7; v_call: TRBV21-1; cdr3_aa: ASSKLGCKGTSGKGISYEQY
j_call: TRBJ1-5; v_call: TRBV27; cdr3_aa: ASSPGQSNQPQH
j_call: TRBJ2-1; v_call: TRBV10-3; cdr3_aa: AINSAGELDEQF
j_call: TRBJ2-7; v_call: TRBV5-1; cdr3_aa: ASSSGLRIIDYEQY
j_call: TRBJ1-5; v_call: TRBV5-6; cdr3_aa: ASSLWTGSQPQH
j_call: TRBJ1-1; v_call: TRBV6-2/TRBV6-3; cdr3_aa: ASSPTMTGGGTEAF
j_call: TRBJ2-7; v_call: TRBV7-9; cdr3_aa: ASSFSPYEQY
j_call: TRBJ2-2; v_call: TRBV4-3; cdr3_aa: ASSLQTNTGELF
j_call: TRBJ2-2; v_call: TRBV4-1; cdr3_aa: ASSILPTSGRTGELF
j_call: TRBJ2-1; v_call: TRBV7-2; cdr3_aa: ASSLWSGRVNNEQF
j_call: TRBJ1-5; v_call: TRBV18; cdr3_aa: ASSPPGGNQPQH
j_call: TRBJ2-7; v_call: TRBV6-2/TRBV6-3; cdr3_aa: ASSPNPYEQY
j_call: TRBJ2-2; v_call: TRBV4-1; cdr3_aa: ASSRFAAREGSRLGTGELF
j_call: TRBJ2-7; v_call: TRBV23-1; cdr3_aa: ASSQSSAYEQY
j_call: TRBJ2-5; v_call: TRBV5-4; cdr3_aa: ASSFRDRGAETQY
j_call: TRBJ1-1; v_call: TRBV12-3/TRBV12-4; cdr3_aa: ASSPGQNTEAF
j_call: TRBJ2-2; v_call: TRBV24-1; cdr3_aa: ATSAGGSNGELF
j_call: TRBJ2-7; v_call: TRBV3-1/TRBV3-2; cdr3_aa: ASSHGSGTPQTYEQY
j_call: TRBJ2-1; v_call: TRBV6-6; cdr3_aa: ASSNRDYFNEQF